This T cell receptor (beta chain) is from a study of T cell repertoires in cytomegalovirus infection. Study background: CMV epitopes that were recently identified and HLA-C-restricted were used alongside well-studied HLA-B-restricted ones.

The V gene lost 3 bases and the J gene lost 0 bases, with 6 bases spanning the gap. The CDR3 has 13 residues. From germline, CDR1 is DFQATT and CDR2 SNEGSKA (reference sequence). General study results and limits: The ex vivo response was dominated by HLA-C-restricted CMV-specific TCR beta clonotypes.

Details on this clonotype: Its antigen is unknown.

Using its own MiXCR run on the reads, TCRdb lists one record per CDR3 protein. The data contain fewer than 1,000,000 distinct CDR3 sequences, around a third of them singletons. The origin of this receptor is a human donor in good health (CMV status not recorded). Some clones in this sample may be carry-over from other donors' samples. The chain couples TRBV20-1 to TRBJ2-4; D is unclear. Sequenced material: cultured CD8+ T cells from PBMCs, taken from culture after CMV antigen stimulation. Here the CDR3 reads CSARVLAKNIQYF. CDR3 DNA sequence: TGCAGTGCTAGGGTACTAGCCAAAAACATTCAGTACTTC.